Shown below are 22 T cell receptor beta chains from a single sample sequenced in a study of naive and memory T cell subsets. Ligated cDNA underwent four rounds of PCR with nested alpha and beta constant region primers and SP2. TCRdb analysed the 5' RACE reads with MiXCR anew, one entry per CDR3 protein. The table includes roughly 62,000 distinct CDR3 sequences, more than 6.5% detected once. An oligonucleotide containing a UMI was ligated to the 3' end of TCR cDNA. These receptors originate from a female donor in good health.

This clonotype was detected only a few times. The V call is TRBV6-1, the J call TRBJ1-4; 11 bases line up with TRBD1. V was clipped by 9 bases and J by 7 bases; unmatched bases: 10. The CDR3 runs to 15 residues. CDR1 and CDR2 from the germline V gene are MNHNS and SASEGT. Here the CDR3 DNA reads TGTGCCAGTCAGTACCCCGGGACAGGGGGTGAAAAACTGTTTTTT. Residues: CASQYPGTGGEKLFF.

The V call is TRBV19, the J call TRBJ1-1; no definite D call. V was shortened by 7 bases and J by 3 bases, with 15 bases between the two germline ends. Per the germline V gene, CDR1 is LNHDA and CDR2 is SQIVND (reference sequence). This CDR3 has 14 residues. CDR3 amino acids: CASKTRIKDTEAFF. The CDR3 nucleotides are TGTGCCAGTAAAACAAGGATAAAGGACACTGAAGCTTTCTTT.

This chain connects TRBV6-5 to TRBJ2-5; perhaps D is TRBD1 or TRBD2 (6 bases each). Germline V lookup: CDR1 MNHEY, CDR2 SVGAGI. This CDR3 region has 15 residues. V lost 5 bases and J lost 2, with 15 bases in between. CDR3 region: CASSLGGLRQETQYF. CDR3 coding DNA: TGTGCCAGCAGTCTTGGGGGGCTCCGGCAAGAGACCCAGTACTTC.

The sample holds a few counts of this clonotype. This rearrangement joins TRBV7-9 to TRBJ2-3, with 9 positions matching TRBD2. After removal of 4 bases from V and 3 bases from J, the junction contained 8 bases not matched to a gene. Per germline, CDR1 SEHNR and CDR2 FQNEAQ (reference sequence). This CDR3 region has 16 residues. The CDR3 sequence is CASSSKREAFTDTQYF. The DNA for the CDR3 is TGTGCCAGCAGCTCTAAGCGGGAGGCTTTTACAGATACGCAGTATTTT.

This clonotype has ten or more counts. The genes are TRBV6-1 and TRBJ1-5, with D uncertain. Germline V gene sequence: CDR1 MNHNS, CDR2 SASEGT. Trimming stripped 4 bases from V and 1 base from J, with 8 bases between. CDR3 length: 14 amino acids. This chain's CDR3 is CASSGLDSNQPQHF. DNA of the CDR3: TGTGCCAGCAGTGGCCTGGACAGCAATCAGCCCCAGCATTTT.

In this sample, this clonotype turned up a few times. This rearrangement joins TRBV27 to TRBJ1-2; the D is unclear. Trimming removed 4 bases at V and 3 bases at J, with 12 bases between. The CDR3 has 14 residues. Germline V gene data show CDR1 as MNHEY and CDR2 as SMNVEV (reference sequence). CDR3 nucleotide sequence: TGTGCCAGCAGTTCGGCCGCAAACGACTATGGCTACACCTTC. This codes for CASSSAANDYGYTF.

This clonotype was recorded many times. This sequence joins TRBV6-2 or TRBV6-3 and TRBJ2-7; a weak D match, TRBD2 (6 bases). Trimming took off 6 bases at V and 4 bases at J, with 10 bases between the two ends. The CDR3 is made up of 12 amino acids. Germline V lookup: CDR1 MNHEY, CDR2 SVGEGT. The CDR3 loop reads CASRAREYEQYF. The CDR3 nucleotides read TGTGCCAGCAGGGCCCGGGAGTACGAGCAGTACTTC.

This clonotype was recorded at least ten times. The chain carries TRBV7-9 and TRBJ2-7; 8 bases fit TRBD1. V gave up 5 bases and J gave up 5 bases; unmatched junction bases: 8. The V gene's germline CDR1 is SEHNR and CDR2 FQNEAQ (reference sequence). The CDR3 covers 14 residues. The CDR3 sequence is CASSEDRVLDEQYF. Written as DNA, the CDR3 is TGTGCCAGCAGCGAGGACAGGGTTTTGGACGAGCAGTACTTC.

This clonotype showed up many times. This chain links TRBV7-3 with TRBJ1-1; 7 bases line up with TRBD1. Germline V gene lookup returns CDR1 SGHTA and CDR2 FQGTGA. V shed 1 base, J shed 7 bases, and the junction held 3 bases outside the gene matches. The CDR3 totals 13 residues. DNA for the CDR3: TGTGCCAGCAGCTTAAACCAGGGGGGTGAAGCTTTCTTT. As protein: CASSLNQGGEAFF.

The sample holds a few counts of this clonotype. The chain uses TRBV20-1 and TRBJ2-7; D is unresolved. This CDR3 is 13 amino acids long. CDR1 is DFQATT, CDR2 SNEGSKA, per germline (reference sequence). Trimming removed 0 bases at V and 1 base at J, with 7 bases between. CDR3 amino acids: CSARDLRSYEQYF. The CDR3, as DNA: TGCAGTGCTAGAGATCTCAGATCCTACGAGCAGTACTTC.

This sequence joins TRBV6-5 and TRBJ1-5, with D perhaps matching TRBD1 (5 bases). Trimming cost V 5 bases and J 2 bases, with 13 bases left between them. This CDR3 is 15 amino acids long. The germline gives CDR1 MNHEY, CDR2 SVGAGI. This CDR3 reads CASSLTAGGNQPQHF. For the CDR3, the DNA is TGTGCCAGCAGTCTCACGGCGGGGGGCAATCAGCCCCAGCATTTT.

This clonotype appeared a few times. The rearrangement links TRBV3-1 to TRBJ1-4; the D is unclear. This CDR3 has 20 residues. V was clipped by 1 base and J by 4 bases, with 25 bases between them. Germline loops: CDR1 LGHDT, CDR2 YNNKEL (reference sequence). CDR3 residues: CASSQGLTRRIFIHNEKLFF. In DNA form, the CDR3 reads TGTGCCAGCAGCCAAGGCCTCACCCGGCGGATCTTTATCCATAATGAAAAACTGTTTTTT.

In its sample, this clonotype was seen a few times. The V call is TRBV3-1, the J call TRBJ2-1; D is unresolved. The CDR3 runs to 15 residues. The V end was cut by 4 bases, the J end by 0 bases, with 10 bases between. The germline V gene encodes CDR1 LGHDT and CDR2 YNNKEL (reference sequence). This CDR3 reads CASSLLINSYNEQFF. The CDR3 DNA sequence: TGTGCCAGCAGCCTACTAATCAACTCCTACAATGAGCAGTTCTTC.

Details on this clonotype: A read error is possible here, since a much larger clone lies one base away. The genes are TRBV2 and TRBJ2-6; D perhaps matches TRBD1 (5 bases). The V gene's germline CDR1 is SNHLY and CDR2 FYNNEI. The CDR3 is 15 amino acids. Trimming shortened V by 2 bases and J by 6 bases, and 11 bases separated the two germline ends. The CDR3 sequence is CASSERQGVANVLTF. The CDR3 DNA follows: TGTGCCAGCAGTGAAAGGCAGGGCGTGGCCAACGTCCTGACTTTC.

This clonotype has a count of ten or more. CDR3 coding DNA: TGTGCCAGCAGTTCCCGGACAGCGAACACTGAAGCTTTCTTT. This sequence encodes CASSSRTANTEAFF. The chain has TRBV6-5 and TRBJ1-1; a weak D match, TRBD1 (6 bases). V lost 4 bases, J lost 1 base, and 10 bases lay in between. The CDR3 has 14 residues. CDR1 is MNHEY and CDR2 is SVGAGI in the germline V gene.

The chain has TRBV19 and TRBJ2-3; weak D call: TRBD1 (6 bases). Trimming took 2 bases from V and 5 from J, leaving 8 bases between them. The CDR3 consists of 13 residues. CDR1 is LNHDA and CDR2 is SQIVND in the germline V gene (reference sequence). CDR3: CASSISRGDTQYF. The CDR3 nucleotides read TGTGCCAGTAGTATATCCAGGGGAGATACGCAGTATTTT.

The chain employs TRBV7-6 and TRBJ2-1; TRBD2 matches at 14 bases. Trimming at V came to 7 bases and at J to 6 bases, leaving 8 bases not matched to a gene. The germline V gene has CDR1 SGHVS and CDR2 FNYEAQ. There are 16 residues in the CDR3. The CDR3 sequence is CASNRLAGGPINEQFF. The DNA for the CDR3 is TGTGCCAGCAACAGACTAGCGGGGGGGCCGATCAATGAGCAGTTCTTC.

This clonotype was seen just once. Given a much more abundant clone one base away, this may be a read error. The chain combines TRBV20-1 with TRBJ2-1; TRBD2 matches at 10 bases. CDR1 and CDR2 from the germline V gene are DFQATT and SNEGSKA (reference sequence). This CDR3 is 19 amino acids long. CDR3 loop: CSAQRPGTSVSGVYIEQFF. The CDR3 bases are TGCAGTGCTCAGCGACCGGGGACTAGCGTGAGCGGGGTGTACATTGAGCAGTTCTTC.

The chain joins TRBV3-1 to TRBJ1-1, with D possibly TRBD1 on 6 matching bases. The CDR3 consists of 15 residues. Trimming took 4 bases from V and 0 from J, leaving 12 bases between them. Germline V gives CDR1 LGHDT, CDR2 YNNKEL (reference sequence). CDR3 sequence (DNA): TGTGCCAGCAGCCCGCGTCGGACAGTGAACACTGAAGCTTTCTTT. This translates into CASSPRRTVNTEAFF. Based on the CDR3 plus reference TRBV3-1 and TRBJ1-1, the full variable domain is DTAVSQTPKYLVTQMGNDKSIKCEQNLGHDTMYWYKQDSKKFLKIMFSYNNKELIINETVPNRFSPKSPDKAHLNLHINSLELGDSAVYFCASSPRRTVNTEAFFGQGTRLTVV.

The rearrangement uses TRBV20-1 and TRBJ2-3; the D gene is possibly TRBD2 (6 bases). There are 13 residues in the CDR3. CDR1 is DFQATT and CDR2 is SNEGSKA in the germline V gene (reference sequence). V was cut by 3 bases and J by 5 bases, with 12 bases left in between. CDR3 nucleotide sequence: TGCAGTGCTAGCGGGGGTGGTGGAGATACGCAGTATTTT. It is translated as CSASGGGGDTQYF.

This clonotype was recorded a few times. The junction shows a germline mismatch at one end, possibly a read error. The V and J genes are TRBV4-1 and TRBJ2-7, with D possibly being TRBD2 (5 bases). The CDR3 is 11 amino acids. Germline assignment: CDR1 MGHRA and CDR2 YSYEKL. The CDR3 sequence is CASSQDRGPIF. DNA for the CDR3: TGCGCCAGCAGCCAAGATCGCGGGCCGATCTTC.

In its sample, this clonotype was seen many times. The chain recombines TRBV29-1 with TRBJ1-2; D call uncertain. Germline CDR1 SQVTM, CDR2 ANQGSEA. V was clipped by 0 bases and J by 2 bases, with 16 bases between them. This CDR3 spans 16 amino acids. The CDR3 sequence: CSVEDSSGLVNYGYTF. CDR3 coding DNA: TGCAGCGTTGAAGATTCTTCGGGGTTGGTGAACTATGGCTACACCTTC.